The clone carrying this T cell receptor (beta chain) was found many times. CDR1 and CDR2 (germline): SNHLY, FYNNEI. The CDR3 contains 14 residues. With V trimmed by 10 bases and J by 3 bases, 11 bases remained unmatched. The data stem from a study of blood T cell repertoires in COVID-19. Study-level background: T cells, B-cell-depleted T cells, or PBMCs supplied cDNA or gDNA.

Sequencing used immunoSEQ multiplex PCR; TCRdb keeps in-frame clones, though not all of them. This table holds 390,000 or so clones, around 83% found once. The rearrangement uses TRBV2 and TRBJ2-7; TRBD1 matches at 8 bases. The clonotype originates from a woman aged 50 to 60 who had recovered from COVID-19. Sequenced sample: PBMCs or T cells enriched from blood (not recorded which). Here the CDR3 reads CATMTEQGDYEQYF. The CDR3 region has the DNA TGTGCCACCATGACTGAACAGGGGGACTACGAGCAGTACTTC.